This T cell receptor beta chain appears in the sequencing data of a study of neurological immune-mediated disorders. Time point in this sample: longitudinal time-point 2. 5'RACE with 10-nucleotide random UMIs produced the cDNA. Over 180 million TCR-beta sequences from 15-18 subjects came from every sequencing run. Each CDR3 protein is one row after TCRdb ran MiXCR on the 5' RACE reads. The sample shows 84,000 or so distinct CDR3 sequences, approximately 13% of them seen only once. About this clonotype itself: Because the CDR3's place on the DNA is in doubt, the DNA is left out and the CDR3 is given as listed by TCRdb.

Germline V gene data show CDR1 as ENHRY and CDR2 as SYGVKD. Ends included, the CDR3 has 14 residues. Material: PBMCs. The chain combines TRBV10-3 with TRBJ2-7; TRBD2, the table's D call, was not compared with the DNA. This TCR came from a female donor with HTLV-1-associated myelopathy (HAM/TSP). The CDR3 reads CVSTFGPGPYEQYF.